Shown below are 6 T cell receptor beta chains from a single sample sequenced in a study of cytomegalovirus exposure and HLA in healthy donors (dated by TCRdb to 2016 to 2017). Libraries were prepared through the immunoSEQ multiplex PCR assay. For the multiplex PCR, a mixture combining 60 forward primers for TCR Vbeta segments and 13 reverse primers for TCR Jbeta segments was used. The clones in this table, taken by TCRdb from immuneACCESS, are in-frame only. Not every clone is retained; where verified, under half of the shortfall comes from an unresolved V gene, and the cause of the rest is unknown. This sample gives some 99,000 clones in total; roughly 71% of them show up just once. The top ten constitute 4.5% to 5.5% of the sample. What was sequenced was PBMCs. Source of these receptors: an older woman in good health and CMV-seropositive.

The chain has TRBV6-6 and TRBJ2-3; possible D gene TRBD1, 6 bases. The CDR3 contains 16 residues. Germline V gene data show CDR1 as MNHNY and CDR2 as SVGAGI (reference sequence). Trimming shortened V by 7 bases and J by 2 bases, and 19 bases separated the two germline ends. This CDR3 reads CASTQKGGSPTDTQYF. As DNA, the CDR3 is TGTGCCAGCACCCAAAAAGGGGGATCCCCCACAGATACGCAGTATTTT.

The chain has TRBV10-3 and TRBJ2-7; D unclear. Germline assignment: CDR1 ENHRY and CDR2 SYGVKD. The V end was cut by 8 bases, the J end by 6 bases, with 11 bases between. This CDR3 comprises 11 residues. CDR3 region: CAIGPSGEQYF. DNA of the CDR3: TGTGCCATCGGCCCCTCGGGCGAGCAGTACTTC.

This clone was counted only a few times. The J gene is TRBJ1-5, the V gene TRBV30, with a weak D call TRBD1 (6 bases). Trimming pared 3 bases from V and 4 bases from J, leaving 7 bases between. The CDR3 loop spans 12 amino acids. Germline V gene lookup returns CDR1 GTSNPN and CDR2 SVGIG (reference sequence). CDR3 in DNA: TGTGCCTGGAGGGGACAAAATCAGCCCCAGCATTTT. Protein product: CAWRGQNQPQHF.

The rearrangement links TRBV30 to TRBJ2-1; 10 nucleotides align to TRBD1. CDR3 length: 14 amino acids. Germline lookup yields CDR1 GTSNPN and CDR2 SVGIG (reference sequence). J gave up 5 bases and V 0 bases, and 1 base lay outside the gene matches. The CDR3 loop is CAWSVGQGHNEQFF. In DNA form, the CDR3 reads TGTGCCTGGAGTGTGGGACAGGGGCACAATGAGCAGTTCTTC.

This rearrangement joins TRBV10-2 to TRBJ1-1; D ambiguous. CDR1 WSHSY and CDR2 SAAADI come from the germline V gene. This CDR3 spans 13 amino acids. Trimming took off 6 bases at V and 0 bases at J, with 8 bases between the two ends. Here the CDR3 DNA reads TGCGCCAGCAGCAGGACTCTGAACACTGAAGCTTTCTTT. It specifies CASSRTLNTEAFF.

This chain connects TRBV6-5 to TRBJ2-2; 8 bases line up with TRBD2. The length of the CDR3 is 16 residues. Germline values: CDR1 MNHEY, CDR2 SVGAGI. V was pared by 0 bases and J by 0 bases, with 0 bases of the junction left unmatched. The DNA of the CDR3 is TGTGCCAGCAGTTACTCTAGCGGGACGAACACCGGGGAGCTGTTTTTT. Protein: CASSYSSGTNTGELFF.